This T cell receptor (beta chain) is drawn from a study of OX40 agonist ivuxolimab in advanced cancers. About the research overall: The diagnoses of dose-escalation patients were hepatocellular carcinoma, melanoma, renal cell or head and neck cancer. A male proportion of about 86% was recorded, with mean age approximately 64 years and range about 23 to 90. Allowance was made for prior anti-PD-1, anti-PD-L1 or anti-CTLA-4 therapy, and roughly 40% had some. Overall study findings and caveats: Doses of 0.1 to 3.0 mg/kg were accompanied by clonal expansion of CD4+ and CD8+ blood T cells by week 6.

Measured with immunoSEQ multiplex PCR; TCRdb has only the in-frame clones, and not every one. The sample includes more than 80,000 clones, about 90% of them seen just once. CDR1 is MDHEN and CDR2 is SYDVKM in the germline V gene. The CDR3 sequence is 12 residues long. V lost 1 base and J lost 3, with 2 bases in between. Details on this clone: What it binds is not known.

Source: CD4+ or CD8+ T cells sorted from blood, taken in a trial of the OX40 agonist ivuxolimab. The chain joins TRBV28 to TRBJ2-3; D is uncertain. The receptor was derived from an adult with an advanced solid tumor such as melanoma, head and neck, liver or kidney cancer. The CDR3 sequence: CASSLFTDTQYF. The CDR3 region has the DNA TGTGCCAGCAGTTTATTTACAGATACGCAGTATTTT.